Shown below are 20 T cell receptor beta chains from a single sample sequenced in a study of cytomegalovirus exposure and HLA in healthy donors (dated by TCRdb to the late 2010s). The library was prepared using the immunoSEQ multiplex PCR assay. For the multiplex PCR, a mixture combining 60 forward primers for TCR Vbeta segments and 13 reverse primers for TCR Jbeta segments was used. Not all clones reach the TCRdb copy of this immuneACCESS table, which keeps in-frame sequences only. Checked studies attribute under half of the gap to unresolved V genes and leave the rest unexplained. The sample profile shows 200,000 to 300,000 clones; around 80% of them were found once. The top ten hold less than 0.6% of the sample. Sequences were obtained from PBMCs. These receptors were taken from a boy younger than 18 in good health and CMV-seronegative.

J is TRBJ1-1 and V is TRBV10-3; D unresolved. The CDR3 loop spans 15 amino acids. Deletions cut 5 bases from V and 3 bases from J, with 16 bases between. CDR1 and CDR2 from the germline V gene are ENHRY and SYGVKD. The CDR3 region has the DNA TGTGCCATCAGTCGAAGCGGACGGGAGGACACTGAAGCTTTCTTT. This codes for CAISRSGREDTEAFF.

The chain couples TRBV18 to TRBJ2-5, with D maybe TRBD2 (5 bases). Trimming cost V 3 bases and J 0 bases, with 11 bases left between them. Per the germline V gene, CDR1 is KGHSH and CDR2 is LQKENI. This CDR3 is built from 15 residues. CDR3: CASSPLGSHQETQYF. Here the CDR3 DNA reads TGTGCCAGCTCACCGCTAGGGAGTCACCAAGAGACCCAGTACTTC.

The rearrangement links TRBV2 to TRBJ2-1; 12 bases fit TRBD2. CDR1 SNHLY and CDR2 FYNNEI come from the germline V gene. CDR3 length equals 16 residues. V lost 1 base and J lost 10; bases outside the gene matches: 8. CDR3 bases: TGTGCCAGCAGTGAAGGGCCTAGCGGGAGGGCTTGGGAGCAGTTCTTC. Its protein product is CASSEGPSGRAWEQFF.

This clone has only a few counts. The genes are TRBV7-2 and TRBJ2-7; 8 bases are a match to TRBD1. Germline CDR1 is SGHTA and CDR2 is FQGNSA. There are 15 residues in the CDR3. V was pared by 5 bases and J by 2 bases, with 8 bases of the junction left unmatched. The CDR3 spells CASSQRTGIPYEQYF. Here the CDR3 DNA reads TGTGCCAGCAGCCAGAGGACAGGGATCCCCTACGAGCAGTACTTC. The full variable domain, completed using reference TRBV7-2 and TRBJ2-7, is GAGVSQSPSNKVTEKGKDVELRCDPISGHTALYWYRQSLGQGLEFLIYFQGNSAPDKSGLPSDRFSAERTGGSVSTLTIQRTQQEDSAVYLCASSQRTGIPYEQYFGPGTRLTVT.

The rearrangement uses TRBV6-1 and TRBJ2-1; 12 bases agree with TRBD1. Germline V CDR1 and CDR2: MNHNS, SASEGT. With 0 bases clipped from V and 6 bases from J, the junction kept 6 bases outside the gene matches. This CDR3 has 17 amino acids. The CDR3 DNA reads TGTGCCAGCAGTGAAGCGGTAAGGGACAGGGGGCGCAATGAGCAGTTCTTC. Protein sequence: CASSEAVRDRGRNEQFF.

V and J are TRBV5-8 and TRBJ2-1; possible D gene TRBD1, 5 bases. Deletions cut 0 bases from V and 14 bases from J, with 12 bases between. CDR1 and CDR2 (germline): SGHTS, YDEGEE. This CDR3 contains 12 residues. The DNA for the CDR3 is TGTGCCAGCAGCTTGGGGGGCAGGGTGGAGTTCTTC. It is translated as CASSLGGRVEFF.

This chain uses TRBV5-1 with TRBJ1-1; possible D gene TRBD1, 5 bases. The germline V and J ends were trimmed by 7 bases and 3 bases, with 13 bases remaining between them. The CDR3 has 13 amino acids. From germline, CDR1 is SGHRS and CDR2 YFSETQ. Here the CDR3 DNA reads TGCGCCAGCTTCCCAGGGCCGGACACTGAAGCTTTCTTT. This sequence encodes CASFPGPDTEAFF.

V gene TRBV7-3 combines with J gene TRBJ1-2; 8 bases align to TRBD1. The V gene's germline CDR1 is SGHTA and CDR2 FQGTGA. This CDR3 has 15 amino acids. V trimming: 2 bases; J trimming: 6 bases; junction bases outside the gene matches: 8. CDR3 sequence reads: CASSLSSGQGHGYTF. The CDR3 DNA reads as TGTGCCAGCAGCTTATCTTCCGGACAGGGACATGGCTACACCTTC. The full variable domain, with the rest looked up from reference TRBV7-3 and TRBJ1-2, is GAGVSQTPSNKVTEKGKYVELRCDPISGHTALYWYRQSLGQGPEFLIYFQGTGAADDSGLPNDRFFAVRPEGSVSTLKIQRTERGDSAVYLCASSLSSGQGHGYTFGSGTRLTVV.

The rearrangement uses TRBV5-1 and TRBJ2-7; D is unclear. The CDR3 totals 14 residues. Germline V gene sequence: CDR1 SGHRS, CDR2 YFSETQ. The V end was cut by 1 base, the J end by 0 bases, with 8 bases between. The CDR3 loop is CASSLNSPSYEQYF. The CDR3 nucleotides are TGCGCCAGCAGCTTGAACAGCCCCTCCTACGAGCAGTACTTC.

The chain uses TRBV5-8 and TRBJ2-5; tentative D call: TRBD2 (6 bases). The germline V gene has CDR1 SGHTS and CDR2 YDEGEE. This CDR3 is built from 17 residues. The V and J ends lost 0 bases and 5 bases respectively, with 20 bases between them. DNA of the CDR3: TGTGCCAGCAGCTTGGTATGGTCAGGGAGGAAGGCCGAGACCCAGTACTTC. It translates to CASSLVWSGRKAETQYF.

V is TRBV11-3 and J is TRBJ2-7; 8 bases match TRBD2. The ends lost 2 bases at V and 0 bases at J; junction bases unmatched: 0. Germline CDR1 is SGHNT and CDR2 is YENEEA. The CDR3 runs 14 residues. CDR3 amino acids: CASSLLAGSYEQYF. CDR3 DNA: TGTGCCAGCAGCTTACTAGCGGGCTCCTACGAGCAGTACTTC.

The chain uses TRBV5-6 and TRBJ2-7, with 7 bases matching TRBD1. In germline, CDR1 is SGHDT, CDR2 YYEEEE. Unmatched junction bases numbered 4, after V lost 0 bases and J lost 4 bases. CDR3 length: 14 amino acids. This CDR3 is CASSLGTGIYEQYF. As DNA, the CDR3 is TGTGCCAGCAGCTTGGGGACAGGCATATACGAGCAGTACTTC.

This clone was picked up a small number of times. CDR3 residues: CASSSGTGHNQPQYF. In DNA form, the CDR3 reads TGTGCCAGCAGCTCAGGGACAGGACACAATCAGCCCCAGTATTTT. V is TRBV7-9 and J is TRBJ1-5, with TRBD1 matching 8 bases. The J call may be wrong; the DNA end is better matched by TRBJ2-3. The CDR3 runs 15 residues. From germline, CDR1 is SEHNR and CDR2 FQNEAQ (reference sequence).

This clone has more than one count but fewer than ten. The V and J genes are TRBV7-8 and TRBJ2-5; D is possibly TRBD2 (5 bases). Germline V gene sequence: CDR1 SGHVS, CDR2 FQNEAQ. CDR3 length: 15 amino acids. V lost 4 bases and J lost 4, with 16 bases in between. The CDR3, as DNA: TGTGCCAGCAGCTCATTGGGGTCGGCGGGAGAGACCCAGTACTTC. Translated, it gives CASSSLGSAGETQYF.

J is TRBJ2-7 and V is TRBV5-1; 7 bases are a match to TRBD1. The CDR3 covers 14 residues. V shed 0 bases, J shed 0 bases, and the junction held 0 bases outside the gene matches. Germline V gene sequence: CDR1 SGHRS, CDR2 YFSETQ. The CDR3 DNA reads TGCGCCAGCAGCTTGGGGGACAGCTCCTACGAGCAGTACTTC. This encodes CASSLGDSSYEQYF.

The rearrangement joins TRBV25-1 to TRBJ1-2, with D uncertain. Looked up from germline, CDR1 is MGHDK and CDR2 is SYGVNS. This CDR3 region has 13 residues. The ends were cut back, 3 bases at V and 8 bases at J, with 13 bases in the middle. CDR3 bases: TGTGCCAGCAGTGATCACAGATTACAGGGCTACACCTTC. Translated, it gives CASSDHRLQGYTF.

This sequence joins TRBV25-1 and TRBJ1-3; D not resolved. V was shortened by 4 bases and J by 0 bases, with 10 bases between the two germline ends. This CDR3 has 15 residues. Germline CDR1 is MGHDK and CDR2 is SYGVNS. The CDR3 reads CASSGRRYSGNTIYF. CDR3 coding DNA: TGTGCCAGCAGTGGAAGGAGATACTCTGGAAACACCATATATTTT.

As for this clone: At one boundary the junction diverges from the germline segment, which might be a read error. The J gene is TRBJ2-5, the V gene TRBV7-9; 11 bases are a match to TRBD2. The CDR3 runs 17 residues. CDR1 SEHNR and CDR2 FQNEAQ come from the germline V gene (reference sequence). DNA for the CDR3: TGTTCCAGCAGCTTAGGCGAACTAGCGGGAGTACAGGAGACCCAGTACTTC. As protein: CSSSLGELAGVQETQYF.

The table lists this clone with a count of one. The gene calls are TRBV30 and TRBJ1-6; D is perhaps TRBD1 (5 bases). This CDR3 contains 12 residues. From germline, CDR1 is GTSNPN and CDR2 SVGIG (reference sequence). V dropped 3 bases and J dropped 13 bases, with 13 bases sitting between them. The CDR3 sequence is CAWSPRVIPLHF. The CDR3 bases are TGTGCCTGGAGCCCCAGGGTAATTCCCCTCCACTTT.

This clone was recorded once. CDR3 nucleotides: TGCGCCAGCAGCCCTGACAGGGCTACCTACGAGCAGTACTTC. This codes for CASSPDRATYEQYF. The rearrangement uses TRBV5-1 and TRBJ2-7; 7 bases agree with TRBD1. Germline CDR1 reads SGHRS; CDR2 reads YFSETQ. V was clipped by 4 bases and J by 2 bases; unmatched bases: 6. The CDR3 spans 14 residues.